This T cell receptor (beta chain) was captured by sequencing in a study of T cell responses to AZD1222 COVID-19 vaccine. Study at large: Second-dose intervals of approximately 4 or approximately 12 weeks were pooled. Findings and limits, study-wide: Clonal diversity was possibly underestimated; the donors were predominantly white British and more often female. Along spike, vaccine-associated CD4 TCRs were found throughout, with dominance at 160-218 and 743-854.

Profiled with immunoSEQ multiplex PCR; TCRdb holds only in-frame clones, not every one. The profile covers some 130,000 clones, with more than 90% appearing a single time and 1.5% to 2% taken by the ten largest. This CDR3 contains 13 residues. V lost 2 bases, J lost 2 bases, and 8 bases lay in between. CDR1 is SGDLS and CDR2 is YYNGEE in the germline V gene. With regard to this clone: As yet, its antigen is unknown.

This receptor was identified in an adult in good health. The chain employs TRBV9 and TRBJ2-7, with D possibly being TRBD2 (5 bases). The sequences come from peripheral blood, collected on day 0 of AZD1222 vaccination. The CDR3 spells CASSVTGTYEQYF. In DNA form, the CDR3 reads TGTGCCAGCAGCGTCACCGGGACCTACGAGCAGTACTTC.